Listed here are 13 T cell receptor beta chains from one sample, sequenced in a study of T cells after posttransplantation cyclophosphamide. Repertoires were generated with immunoSEQ multiplex PCR, while TCRdb's copy carries only in-frame clones and drops some. The sample gives 25,000 to 35,000 clones, none seen only once, and the top ten clones hold around 5%. Sequencing was done on a sample of PBMCs. All receptors derive from a woman aged 25 to 39 in good health and a related stem cell transplant donor.

This clone was counted ten times or more. V gene TRBV6-5 combines with J gene TRBJ2-2; 10 bases align to TRBD1. This CDR3 region has 15 residues. Germline CDR1 MNHEY, CDR2 SVGAGI. V lost 5 bases to trimming and J lost 6 bases; unmatched junction nucleotides: 6. The CDR3 DNA follows: TGTGCCAGCAGTCGGACAGGGGGACGTCCCGGGGAGCTGTTTTTT. Protein sequence: CASSRTGGRPGELFF.

This clone was recorded many times. This chain uses TRBV5-6 with TRBJ1-2; D is possibly TRBD1 (6 bases). The CDR3 is made up of 17 amino acids. V lost 0 bases to trimming and J lost 4 bases, with 19 bases between them. CDR1 is SGHDT, CDR2 YYEEEE, per germline. CDR3 coding DNA: TGTGCCAGCAGCTTGGGACGTATGGACAGCCTCTTCTATGGCTACACCTTC. Encoded protein: CASSLGRMDSLFYGYTF.

Many counts were recorded for this clone. This rearrangement joins TRBV23-1 to TRBJ1-2, with TRBD1 as a possible D gene (5 bases). TRBV23-1 is recorded as an ORF, its role being uncertain. The V and J ends lost 0 bases and 7 bases respectively, with 27 bases between them. CDR3 length: 19 amino acids. CDR3 in DNA: TGCGCCAGCAGTCAATCTCGGCAGGGAGGGCGTGAGATGACCGGTGGCTACACCTTC. Its translation is CASSQSRQGGREMTGGYTF.

This clone was seen a handful of times. CDR3 sequence reads: CASSKGQGAGWEQYF. The DNA for the CDR3 is TGTGCCAGCAGCAAGGGACAGGGGGCCGGGTGGGAGCAGTACTTC. The chain links TRBV12-3 or TRBV12-4 to TRBJ2-7, with 12 nucleotides matching TRBD1. The V and J ends lost 6 bases and 7 bases, in that order; junction bases with no gene match: 10. CDR3 length: 15 amino acids.

In its sample, this clone was seen many times. One end of the junction does not line up with germline, which may come from a read error. The chain employs TRBV18 and TRBJ2-1; TRBD1 matches at 7 bases. Germline CDR1 KGHSH, CDR2 LQKENI. The CDR3 sequence is 14 residues long. The CDR3 region is CASSQNQGTDLWIF. The CDR3 DNA reads as TGTGCCAGCTCACAGAACCAGGGGACAGACTTGTGGATCTTC.

This clone has at least ten counts. The chain carries TRBV4-1 and TRBJ2-7; 7 bases match TRBD1. J lost 2 bases, V lost 3 bases, and 7 bases had no gene match. CDR1 and CDR2 (germline): MGHRA, YSYEKL. The CDR3 runs 15 residues. CDR3 nucleotide sequence: TGCGCCAGCAGCCAGGTGGACAGGTATCCCTACGAGCAGTACTTC. Translating it yields CASSQVDRYPYEQYF.

The chain joins TRBV15 to TRBJ2-3, with 7 bases identical to TRBD1. V trimming: 0 bases; J trimming: 5 bases; junction bases outside the gene matches: 11. The CDR3 length is 17 residues. The germline V gene has CDR1 LNHNV and CDR2 YYDKDF (reference sequence). The CDR3 region has the DNA TGTGCCACCAGCAGAGATTTCGTACAGGGGCAGGGAGATACGCAGTATTTT. Translated: CATSRDFVQGQGDTQYF.

Many counts were recorded for this clone. V and J are TRBV12-3 or TRBV12-4 and TRBJ2-2, with a weak D call TRBD1 (6 bases). There are 15 residues in the CDR3. V shed 6 bases and J shed 1 base, with 12 bases lying between them. The CDR3 region is CASSWGQLNTGELFF. CDR3 bases: TGTGCCAGCAGCTGGGGACAACTGAACACCGGGGAGCTGTTTTTT.

There are many counts of this clone. V gene TRBV6-2 or TRBV6-3 combines with J gene TRBJ1-2, with D possibly being TRBD1 (5 bases). This CDR3 comprises 12 residues. Trimming cost V 5 bases and J 8 bases, with 12 bases left between them. Germline V gene lookup returns CDR1 MNHEY and CDR2 SVGEGT. The CDR3 DNA is TGTGCCAGCAGTAACCAGGGTCGAGGCTACACCTTC. This sequence encodes CASSNQGRGYTF.

This clone was found a few times. One junction end disagrees with the germline gene, perhaps due to a read error. This chain joins TRBV4-2 and TRBJ2-6, with 8 bases that match TRBD1. Germline CDR1 LGHNA, CDR2 YNFKEQ. The CDR3 is made up of 16 amino acids. As DNA, the CDR3 is TGTGCCAGCAGCATTTCGACAGGGGCTGGGGCCAACCTCCTGACTTTC. Encoded protein: CASSISTGAGANLLTF.

This clone was observed at least ten times. This rearrangement joins TRBV5-8 to TRBJ1-3; a weak D match, TRBD1 (5 bases). The CDR3 loop spans 16 amino acids. CDR1 and CDR2 from the germline V gene are SGHTS and YDEGEE. With 6 bases removed from V and 1 base from J, the gap between germline ends came to 17 bases. CDR3 nucleotides: TGTGCCAGCACCCGGGGGGTGCAGGCTTCTGGAAACACCATATATTTT. As protein: CASTRGVQASGNTIYF.

The chain uses TRBV6-2 or TRBV6-3 and TRBJ2-3; TRBD2 agrees at 11 bases. The V and J ends lost 4 bases and 6 bases, in that order; junction bases with no gene match: 9. Germline assignment: CDR1 MNHEY and CDR2 SVGEGT. The CDR3 loop spans 16 amino acids. CDR3 bases: TGTGCCAGCAGTTCTAGCGGGGGGTCCGGGTTGGATACGCAGTATTTT. It codes for CASSSSGGSGLDTQYF.

This clone was found many times. V gene TRBV6-5 combines with J gene TRBJ2-7, with 8 positions matching TRBD1. Germline CDR1 MNHEY, CDR2 SVGAGI. J lost 2 bases, V lost 6 bases, and 6 bases had no gene match. The CDR3 totals 14 residues. CDR3: CASSLGTGTYEQYF. In nucleotides, the CDR3 is TGTGCCAGCAGCCTCGGGACAGGAACCTACGAGCAGTACTTC.